A single sample gave rise to the 12 T cell receptor beta chains below, sequenced in a study of a mutant IDH1 vaccine in newly diagnosed glioma. The time point denotes: week 47, end of study. Topical imiquimod was applied with each vaccine dose, which held 300 ug of mutant IDH1 20-mer peptide. TCRdb keeps only in-frame clones here, not all; method: immunoSEQ multiplex PCR. This table holds about 90,000 clones, about 90% found once. No antigen is known for these receptors. Sample: PBMCs, taken from a glioma patient whose treatment included an IDH1 peptide vaccine. The receptors were gathered from a woman aged 50 to 60 with glioma.

This chain links TRBV5-8 with TRBJ1-5; D unclear. CDR1 and CDR2 (germline): SGHTS, YDEGEE. Trimming shortened V by 4 bases and J by 6 bases, and 11 bases separated the two germline ends. The CDR3 spans 13 residues. This CDR3 is CASSLGLRQPQHF. The CDR3 DNA is TGTGCCAGCAGCCTGGGGTTGCGTCAGCCCCAGCATTTT. Looking up the rest from reference TRBV5-8 and TRBJ1-5 gives the full variable domain: EAGVTQSPTHLIKTRGQQATLRCSPISGHTSVYWYQQALGLGLQFLLWYDEGEERNRGNFPPRFSGRQFPNYSSELNVNALELEDSALYLCASSLGLRQPQHFGDGTRLSIL.

The J gene is TRBJ2-7, the V gene TRBV6-6; D gene unclear. The V gene's germline CDR1 is MNHNY and CDR2 SVGAGI (reference sequence). V shed 0 bases and J shed 1 base, with 10 bases lying between them. The CDR3 runs 15 residues. As DNA, the CDR3 is TGTGCCAGCAGTTACTCGAATTCCAAATCCTACGAGCAGTACTTC. It translates to CASSYSNSKSYEQYF.

This chain joins TRBV19 and TRBJ2-1; 7 bases are shared with TRBD2. The CDR3 covers 14 residues. V shed 4 bases, J shed 6 bases, and the junction held 6 bases outside the gene matches. Germline V lookup: CDR1 LNHDA, CDR2 SQIVND (reference sequence). CDR3 in amino acids: CASSSGSASNEQFF. CDR3 DNA sequence: TGTGCCAGTAGTAGCGGGAGTGCCTCCAATGAGCAGTTCTTC.

This chain connects TRBV10-3 to TRBJ2-7, with TRBD2 as a possible D gene (6 bases). Germline CDR1 ENHRY, CDR2 SYGVKD. The CDR3 is 14 residues long. The germline V and J ends were trimmed by 3 bases and 4 bases, with 13 bases remaining between them. CDR3 coding DNA: TGTGCCATCAGTGACCGGAGGGCCCGGTACGAGCAGTACTTC. Translation gives CAISDRRARYEQYF.

V usage is TRBV7-8 and J usage is TRBJ1-4; 7 positions agree with TRBD1. The CDR3 sequence is 17 residues long. Germline V gene data show CDR1 as SGHVS and CDR2 as FQNEAQ. Unmatched junction bases numbered 19, after V lost 7 bases and J lost 8 bases. The CDR3: CASTPTGLVPGAEKLFF. The DNA for the CDR3 is TGTGCCAGCACCCCGACAGGGCTCGTACCCGGTGCGGAAAAACTGTTTTTT.

This CDR3 reads CASSLDQGREQYF. In DNA form, the CDR3 reads TGCGCCAGCAGCTTGGATCAGGGGCGCGAGCAGTACTTC. The J gene is TRBJ2-7, the V gene TRBV5-1, with D tentatively TRBD1 (6 bases). The CDR3 has 13 residues. From germline, CDR1 is SGHRS and CDR2 YFSETQ. The V gene lost 0 bases and the J gene lost 6 bases, with 10 bases spanning the gap.

This clone occurred once. The V and J genes are TRBV14 and TRBJ2-2; no clear D gene. The CDR3 has 15 amino acids. Trimming left V 2 bases short and J 4 bases short, with 11 bases between. From germline, CDR1 is SGHDN and CDR2 FVKESK. CDR3 in DNA: TGTGCCAGCAGCCAAAACGAAGTACCCACCGGGGAGCTGTTTTTT. Amino acid sequence: CASSQNEVPTGELFF.

The gene calls are TRBV28 and TRBJ1-5, with 9 bases matching TRBD1. J was trimmed by 5 bases and V by 5 bases; bases with no gene match: 7. Per germline, CDR1 MDHEN and CDR2 SYDVKM. The CDR3 loop spans 15 amino acids. CDR3 bases: TGTGCCAGCAGTGACCTGACAGGGGGTGATCAGCCCCAGCATTTT. Protein sequence: CASSDLTGGDQPQHF.

CDR3 DNA sequence: TGTGCCTGGATCGGCAGGAACACAGATACGCAGTATTTT. Protein product: CAWIGRNTDTQYF. The chain has TRBV30 and TRBJ2-3; unclear D gene. The CDR3 is made up of 13 amino acids. Germline V gene sequence: CDR1 GTSNPN, CDR2 SVGIG (reference sequence). V was clipped by 4 bases and J by 2 bases, with 10 bases between them.

The chain couples TRBV5-1 to TRBJ2-1, with 9 bases fitting TRBD1. CDR1 is SGHRS, CDR2 YFSETQ, per germline. The V gene end was trimmed by 2 bases and the J gene end by 8 bases; junction bases not matched to a gene: 14. The CDR3 has 17 residues. CDR3 nucleotide sequence: TGCGCCAGCAGCTTAACGCTTAAACAGGGGGCAATGGATGAGCAGTTCTTC. This encodes CASSLTLKQGAMDEQFF.

The chain has TRBV6-5 and TRBJ2-7, with 7 nucleotides matching TRBD2. This CDR3 is 15 amino acids long. The germline V gene has CDR1 MNHEY and CDR2 SVGAGI. Trimming removed 5 bases from V and 4 bases from J; junction bases left unmatched: 11. In DNA, the CDR3 is TGTGCCAGCAGTGCCTTAGGGGAGGGCGGGTACGAGCAGTACTTC. This gives the protein CASSALGEGGYEQYF.

The CDR3 DNA is TGCGCCAGTATGGATGGGGCTTTGCATGGTGGCGAGCAGTTCTTC. This gives the protein CASMDGALHGGEQFF. The chain uses TRBV5-1 and TRBJ2-1; D perhaps matches TRBD1 (5 bases). This CDR3 is 15 amino acids long. Looked up from germline, CDR1 is SGHRS and CDR2 is YFSETQ. With 8 bases removed from V and 10 bases from J, the gap between germline ends came to 25 bases.